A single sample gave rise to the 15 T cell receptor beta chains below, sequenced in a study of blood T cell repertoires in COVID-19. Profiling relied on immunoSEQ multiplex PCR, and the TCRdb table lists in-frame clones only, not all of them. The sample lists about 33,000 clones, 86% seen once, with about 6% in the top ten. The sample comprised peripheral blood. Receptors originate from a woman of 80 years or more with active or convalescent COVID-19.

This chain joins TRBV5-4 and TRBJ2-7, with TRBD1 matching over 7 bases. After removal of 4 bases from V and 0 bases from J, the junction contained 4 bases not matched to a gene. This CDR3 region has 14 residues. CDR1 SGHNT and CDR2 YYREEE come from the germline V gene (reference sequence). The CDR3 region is CASSQDRVSYEQYF. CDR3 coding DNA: TGTGCCAGCAGCCAAGACAGGGTCTCCTACGAGCAGTACTTC. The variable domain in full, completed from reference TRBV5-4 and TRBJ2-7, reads ETGVTQSPTHLIKTRGQQVTLRCSSQSGHNTVSWYQQALGQGPQFIFQYYREEENGRGNFPPRFSGLQFPNYSSELNVNALELDDSALYLCASSQDRVSYEQYFGPGTRLTVT.

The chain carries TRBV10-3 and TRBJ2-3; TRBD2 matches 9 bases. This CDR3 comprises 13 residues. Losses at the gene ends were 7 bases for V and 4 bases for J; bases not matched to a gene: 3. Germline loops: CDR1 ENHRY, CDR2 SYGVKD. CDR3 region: CAINGGRADTQYF. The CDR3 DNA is TGTGCCATCAATGGCGGGAGGGCAGATACGCAGTATTTT.

The CDR3, as DNA: TGTGCCAGCAGCCAAGTTTCGGGAAGGAGAGGCTCCTACAATGAGCAGTTCTTC. Its translation is CASSQVSGRRGSYNEQFF. V usage is TRBV3-1 (or the pseudogene TRBV3-2) and J usage is TRBJ2-1, with D tentatively TRBD2 (5 bases). The CDR3 totals 18 residues. The V gene's germline CDR1 is LGHDT and CDR2 YNNKEL (reference sequence). V was shortened by 1 base and J by 0 bases, with 16 bases between the two germline ends.

Written as DNA, the CDR3 is TGTGCCAGCAGATTTCAACCGGGACAGGGAAATAATGAGCAGTTCTTC. It translates to CASRFQPGQGNNEQFF. The genes are TRBV7-8 and TRBJ2-1, with 9 nucleotides matching TRBD1. The CDR3 is 16 amino acids. Looked up from germline, CDR1 is SGHVS and CDR2 is FQNEAQ. V dropped 6 bases and J dropped 7; count of bases not matched to a gene: 13.

In nucleotides, the CDR3 is TGCGCCAGCAGCGAAGCAGGGATCCCGCCCCAGCATTTT. This translates into CASSEAGIPPQHF. This sequence joins TRBV4-1 and TRBJ1-5; tentative D call: TRBD1 (5 bases). The CDR3 is made up of 13 amino acids. V was cut by 5 bases and J by 9 bases, with 14 bases left in between. The germline gives CDR1 MGHRA, CDR2 YSYEKL.

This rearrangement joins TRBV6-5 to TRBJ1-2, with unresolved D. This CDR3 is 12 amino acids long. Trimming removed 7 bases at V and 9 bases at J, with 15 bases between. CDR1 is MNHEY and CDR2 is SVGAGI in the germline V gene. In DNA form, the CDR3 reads TGTGCCAGCACCGAGGGCCACAATCGCTACACCTTC. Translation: CASTEGHNRYTF.

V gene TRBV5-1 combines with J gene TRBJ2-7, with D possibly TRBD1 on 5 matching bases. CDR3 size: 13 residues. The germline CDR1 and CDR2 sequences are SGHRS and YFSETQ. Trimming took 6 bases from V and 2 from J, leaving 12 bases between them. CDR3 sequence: CASTGFGAYEQYF. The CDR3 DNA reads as TGCGCCAGCACAGGGTTTGGGGCCTACGAGCAGTACTTC.

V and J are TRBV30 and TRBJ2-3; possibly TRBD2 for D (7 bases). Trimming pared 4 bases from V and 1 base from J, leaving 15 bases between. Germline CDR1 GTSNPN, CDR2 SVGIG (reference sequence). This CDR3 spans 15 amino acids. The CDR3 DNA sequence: TGTGCCTGGACTTTCGGGGGGCGCCGCACAGATACGCAGTATTTT. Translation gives CAWTFGGRRTDTQYF.

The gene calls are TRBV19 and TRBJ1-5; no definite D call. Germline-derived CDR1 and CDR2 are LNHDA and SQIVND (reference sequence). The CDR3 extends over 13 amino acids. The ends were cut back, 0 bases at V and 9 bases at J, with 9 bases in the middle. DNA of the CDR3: TGTGCCAGTAGTATAGATCAGGTAACGCCCCAGCATTTT. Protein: CASSIDQVTPQHF. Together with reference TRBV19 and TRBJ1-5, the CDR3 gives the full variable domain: DGGITQSPKYLFRKEGQNVTLSCEQNLNHDAMYWYRQDPGQGLRLIYYSQIVNDFQKGDIAEGYSVSREKKESFPLTVTSAQKNPTAFYLCASSIDQVTPQHFGDGTRLSIL.

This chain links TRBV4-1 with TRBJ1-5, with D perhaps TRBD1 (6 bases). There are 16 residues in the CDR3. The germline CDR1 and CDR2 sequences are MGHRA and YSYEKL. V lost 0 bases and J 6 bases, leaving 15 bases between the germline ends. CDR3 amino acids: CASSQDEGTPSQPQHF. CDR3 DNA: TGCGCCAGCAGCCAAGATGAAGGGACACCTAGTCAGCCCCAGCATTTT.

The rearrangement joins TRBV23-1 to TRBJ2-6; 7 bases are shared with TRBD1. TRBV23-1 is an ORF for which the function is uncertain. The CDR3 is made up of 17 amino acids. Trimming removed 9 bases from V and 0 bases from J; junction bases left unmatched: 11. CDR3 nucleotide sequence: TGCGCCAGTTGTCAGACAGGGTGGCGCTCTGGGGCCAACGTCCTGACTTTC. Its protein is CASCQTGWRSGANVLTF.

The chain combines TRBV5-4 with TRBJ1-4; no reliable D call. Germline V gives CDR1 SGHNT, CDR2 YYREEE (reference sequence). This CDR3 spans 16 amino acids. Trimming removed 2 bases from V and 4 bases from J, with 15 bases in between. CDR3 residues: CASSLGSGQNNEKLFF. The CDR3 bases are TGTGCCAGCAGCTTAGGGAGCGGGCAGAATAATGAAAAACTGTTTTTT. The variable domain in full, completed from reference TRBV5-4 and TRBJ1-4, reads ETGVTQSPTHLIKTRGQQVTLRCSSQSGHNTVSWYQQALGQGPQFIFQYYREEENGRGNFPPRFSGLQFPNYSSELNVNALELDDSALYLCASSLGSGQNNEKLFFGSGTQLSVL.

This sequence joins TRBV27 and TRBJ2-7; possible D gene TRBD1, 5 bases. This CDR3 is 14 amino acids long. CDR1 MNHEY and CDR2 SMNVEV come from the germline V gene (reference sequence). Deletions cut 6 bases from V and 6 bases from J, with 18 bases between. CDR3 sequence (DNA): TGTGCCAGCAGAGCCTTCCAAGGGGATTCCGAGCAGTACTTC. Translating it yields CASRAFQGDSEQYF.

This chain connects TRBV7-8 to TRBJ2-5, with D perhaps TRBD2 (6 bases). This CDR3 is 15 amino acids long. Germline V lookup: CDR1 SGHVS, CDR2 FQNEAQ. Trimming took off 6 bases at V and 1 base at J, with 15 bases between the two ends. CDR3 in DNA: TGTGCCAGCAGGCACACACTCGGGGGCCAAGAGACCCAGTACTTC. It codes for CASRHTLGGQETQYF.

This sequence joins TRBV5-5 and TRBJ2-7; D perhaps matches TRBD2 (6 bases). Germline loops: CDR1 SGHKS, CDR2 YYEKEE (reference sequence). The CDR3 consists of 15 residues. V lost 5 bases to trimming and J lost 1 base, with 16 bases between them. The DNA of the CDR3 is TGTGCCAGCAGGCCTATCTGGGAGGATTCCTACGAGCAGTACTTC. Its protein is CASRPIWEDSYEQYF.